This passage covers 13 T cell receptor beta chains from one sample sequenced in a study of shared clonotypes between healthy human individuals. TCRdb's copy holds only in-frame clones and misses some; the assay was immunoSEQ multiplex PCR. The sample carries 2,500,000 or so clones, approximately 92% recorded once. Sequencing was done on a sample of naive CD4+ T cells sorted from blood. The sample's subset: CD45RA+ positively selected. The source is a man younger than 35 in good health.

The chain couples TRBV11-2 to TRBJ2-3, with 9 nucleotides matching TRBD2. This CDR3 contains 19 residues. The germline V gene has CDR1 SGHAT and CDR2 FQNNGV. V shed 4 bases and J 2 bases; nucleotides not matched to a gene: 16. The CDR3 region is CASSSERRGGLSFTDTQYF. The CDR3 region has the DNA TGTGCCAGCAGCTCAGAGAGGCGGGGGGGCCTATCGTTCACAGATACGCAGTATTTT. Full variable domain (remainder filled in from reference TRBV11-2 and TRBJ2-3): EAGVAQSPRYKIIEKRQSVAFWCNPISGHATLYWYQQILGQGPKLLIQFQNNGVVDDSQLPKDRFSAERLKGVDSTLKIQPAKLEDSAVYLCASSSERRGGLSFTDTQYFGPGTRLTVL.

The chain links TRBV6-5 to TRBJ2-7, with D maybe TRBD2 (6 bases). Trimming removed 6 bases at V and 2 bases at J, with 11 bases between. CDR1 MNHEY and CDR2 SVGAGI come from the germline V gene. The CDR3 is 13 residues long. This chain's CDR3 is CASRAGPAYEQYF. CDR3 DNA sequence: TGTGCCAGCAGGGCGGGACCGGCCTACGAGCAGTACTTC.

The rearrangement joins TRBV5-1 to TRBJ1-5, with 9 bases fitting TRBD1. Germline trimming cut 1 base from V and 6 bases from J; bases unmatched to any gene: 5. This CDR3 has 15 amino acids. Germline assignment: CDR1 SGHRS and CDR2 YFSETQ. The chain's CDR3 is CASSLTGGGGQPQHF. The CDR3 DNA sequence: TGCGCCAGCAGCTTGACAGGGGGCGGCGGTCAGCCCCAGCATTTT. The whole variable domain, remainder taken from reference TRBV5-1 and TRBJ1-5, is KAGVTQTPRYLIKTRGQQVTLSCSPISGHRSVSWYQQTPGQGLQFLFEYFSETQRNKGNFPGRFSGRQFSNSRSEMNVSTLELGDSALYLCASSLTGGGGQPQHFGDGTRLSIL.

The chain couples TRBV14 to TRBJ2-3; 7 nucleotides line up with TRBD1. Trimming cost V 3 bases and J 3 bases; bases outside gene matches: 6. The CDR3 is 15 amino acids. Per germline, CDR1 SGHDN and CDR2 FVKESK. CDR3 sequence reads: CASSHLQGKTDTQYF. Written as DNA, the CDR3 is TGTGCCAGCAGCCACCTACAGGGGAAGACAGATACGCAGTATTTT.

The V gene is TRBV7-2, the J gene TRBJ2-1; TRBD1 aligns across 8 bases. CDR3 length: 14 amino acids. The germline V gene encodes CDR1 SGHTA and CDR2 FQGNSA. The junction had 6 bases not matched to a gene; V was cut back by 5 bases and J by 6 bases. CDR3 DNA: TGTGCCAGCAGCAGAGACAGGGGAGCCAATGAGCAGTTCTTC. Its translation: CASSRDRGANEQFF. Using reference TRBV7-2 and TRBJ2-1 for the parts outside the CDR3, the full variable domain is GAGVSQSPSNKVTEKGKDVELRCDPISGHTALYWYRQSLGQGLEFLIYFQGNSAPDKSGLPSDRFSAERTGGSVSTLTIQRTQQEDSAVYLCASSRDRGANEQFFGPGTRLTVL.

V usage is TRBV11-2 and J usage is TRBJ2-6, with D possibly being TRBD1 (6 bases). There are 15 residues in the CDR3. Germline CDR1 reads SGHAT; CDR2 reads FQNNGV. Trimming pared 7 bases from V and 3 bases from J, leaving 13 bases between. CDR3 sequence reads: CASTRTVGGANVLTF. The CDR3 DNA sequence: TGTGCCAGCACCCGGACAGTCGGTGGGGCCAACGTCCTGACTTTC.

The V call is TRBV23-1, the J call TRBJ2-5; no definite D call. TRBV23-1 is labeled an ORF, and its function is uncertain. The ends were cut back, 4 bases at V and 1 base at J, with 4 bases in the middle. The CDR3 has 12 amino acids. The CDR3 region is CASSRLQETQYF. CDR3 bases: TGCGCCAGCAGTCGGCTCCAAGAGACCCAGTACTTC.

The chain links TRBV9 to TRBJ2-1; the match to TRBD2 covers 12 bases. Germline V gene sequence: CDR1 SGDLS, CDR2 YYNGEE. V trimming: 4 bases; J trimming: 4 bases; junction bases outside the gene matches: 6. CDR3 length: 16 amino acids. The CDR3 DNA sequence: TGTGCCAGCAGCCCCGCCGGGACTAGCGGGTACAATGAGCAGTTCTTC. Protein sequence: CASSPAGTSGYNEQFF. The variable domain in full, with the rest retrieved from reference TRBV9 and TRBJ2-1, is DSGVTQTPKHLITATGQRVTLRCSPRSGDLSVYWYQQSLDQGLQFLIQYYNGEERAKGNILERFSAQQFPDLHSELNLSSLELGDSALYFCASSPAGTSGYNEQFFGPGTRLTVL.

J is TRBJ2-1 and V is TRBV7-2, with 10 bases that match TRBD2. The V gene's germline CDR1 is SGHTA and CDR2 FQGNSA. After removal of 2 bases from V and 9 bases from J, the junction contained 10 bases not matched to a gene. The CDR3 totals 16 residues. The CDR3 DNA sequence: TGTGCCAGCAGCTTAAAGGTGGCTAGCGGGAGAGGTGAGCAGTTCTTC. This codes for CASSLKVASGRGEQFF.

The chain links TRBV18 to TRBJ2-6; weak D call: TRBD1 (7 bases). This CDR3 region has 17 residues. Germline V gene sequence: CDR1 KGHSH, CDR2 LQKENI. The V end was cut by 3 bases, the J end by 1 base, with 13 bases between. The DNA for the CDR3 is TGTGCCAGCTCACCTTTACAGGGGACTTCTGGGGCCAACGTCCTGACTTTC. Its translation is CASSPLQGTSGANVLTF.

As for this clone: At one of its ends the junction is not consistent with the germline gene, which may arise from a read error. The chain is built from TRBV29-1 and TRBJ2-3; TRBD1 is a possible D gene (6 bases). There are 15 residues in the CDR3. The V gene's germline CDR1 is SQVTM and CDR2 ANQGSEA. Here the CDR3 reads CSLEQGGISTDTQYF. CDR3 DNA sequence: TGCAGCCTTGAACAAGGGGGAATTAGCACAGATACGCAGTATTTT.

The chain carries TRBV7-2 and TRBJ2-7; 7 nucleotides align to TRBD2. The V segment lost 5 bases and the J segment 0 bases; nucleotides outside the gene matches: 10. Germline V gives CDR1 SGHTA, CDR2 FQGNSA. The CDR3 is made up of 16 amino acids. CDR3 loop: CASSPTSGANSYEQYF. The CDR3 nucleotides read TGTGCCAGCAGCCCCACAAGCGGGGCCAACTCCTACGAGCAGTACTTC.

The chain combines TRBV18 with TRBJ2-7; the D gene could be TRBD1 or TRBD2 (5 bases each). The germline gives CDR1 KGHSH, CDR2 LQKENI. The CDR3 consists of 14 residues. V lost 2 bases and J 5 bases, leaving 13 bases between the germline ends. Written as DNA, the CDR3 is TGTGCCAGCTCACCATTGGCCAGGGACCACGAGCAGTACTTC. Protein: CASSPLARDHEQYF.